Listed below are T cell receptor beta chains from one sample, sequenced in a study of T cell responses to AZD1222 COVID-19 vaccine. Assay: immunoSEQ multiplex PCR; the TCRdb copy retains only in-frame clones and omits some. The data contain just under 90,000 clones, 89% of them seen just once; the ten biggest clones take up approximately 5%. Sequences were derived from peripheral blood, sampled 28 days after the second AZD1222 dose. The receptors stem from an adult who received the AZD1222 COVID-19 vaccine. CDR3s include the opening cysteine and the closing phenylalanine or tryptophan. A D gene is named only where the DNA matches it firmly. The size entry is marked missing in some rows and otherwise reads once, few, many or a size class.

d_call: TRBD1
v_call: TRBV19
clone_size: -
j_call: TRBJ2-7
cdr3_nt: TGTGCCAGTAGTATAGGTATCGGGACAGGGTTATCGTACGAGCAGTACTTC
cdr3_aa: CASSIGIGTGLSYEQYF

d_call: -
v_call: TRBV2
clone_size: -
j_call: TRBJ2-5
cdr3_nt: TGTGCCAGCAGTGGATGGGACTTGGGGCAAGAGACCCAGTACTTC
cdr3_aa: CASSGWDLGQETQYF

d_call: -
v_call: TRBV5-1
clone_size: -
j_call: TRBJ2-1
cdr3_nt: TGCGCCAGCAGCTTCCAGACAGGCTCCTACAATGAGCAGTTCTTC
cdr3_aa: CASSFQTGSYNEQFF

d_call: TRBD1
v_call: TRBV29-1
clone_size: -
j_call: TRBJ2-3
cdr3_nt: TGCAGCGTTGACGGACAGGGGTCAACAGATACGCAGTATTTT
cdr3_aa: CSVDGQGSTDTQYF

d_call: -
v_call: TRBV29-1
clone_size: -
j_call: TRBJ1-1
cdr3_nt: TGCAGCGTTCTCAGGGGCTTCAACACTGAAGCTTTCTTT
cdr3_aa: CSVLRGFNTEAFF

d_call: -
v_call: TRBV6-5
clone_size: -
j_call: TRBJ1-5
cdr3_nt: TGTGCCAGCAGTTACCACGCCAGGGTGGATCAGCCCCAGCATTTT
cdr3_aa: CASSYHARVDQPQHF

d_call: -
v_call: TRBV27
clone_size: -
j_call: TRBJ2-1
cdr3_nt: TGTGCCAGCAGTTTAGGGGGCGGCAATGAGCAGTTCTTC
cdr3_aa: CASSLGGGNEQFF

d_call: TRBD1
v_call: TRBV18
clone_size: -
j_call: TRBJ2-2
cdr3_nt: TGTGCCAGCTCACCACTAATTCCGGGACAGGGTCCCGGGGAGCTGTTTTTT
cdr3_aa: CASSPLIPGQGPGELFF

d_call: TRBD2
v_call: TRBV6-5
clone_size: few
j_call: TRBJ2-7
cdr3_nt: TGTGCCAGCAGTAGGCTAGCGGGGGAGTACGAGCAGTACTTC
cdr3_aa: CASSRLAGEYEQYF

d_call: TRBD1
v_call: TRBV4-2
clone_size: -
j_call: TRBJ1-1
cdr3_nt: TGTGCCAGCAGCCAAGATGTAATGAGGGGGCCCGGAGAAGCTTTCTTT
cdr3_aa: CASSQDVMRGPGEAFF

d_call: -
v_call: TRBV4-3
clone_size: few
j_call: TRBJ2-7
cdr3_nt: TGCGCCAGCAGCCAAGGGGTCTCCTACGAGCAGTACTTC
cdr3_aa: CASSQGVSYEQYF

d_call: -
v_call: TRBV19
clone_size: -
j_call: TRBJ1-5
cdr3_nt: TGTGCCAGTAGTATAGAGCCGTCCAGGGCCAATCAGCCCCAGCATTTT
cdr3_aa: CASSIEPSRANQPQHF

d_call: -
v_call: TRBV4-1
clone_size: -
j_call: TRBJ1-1
cdr3_nt: TGCGCCAGCAGCCTCTTCGAGGGGTTAAAAGGACTTGGTGAAGCTTTCTTT
cdr3_aa: CASSLFEGLKGLGEAFF

d_call: TRBD1
v_call: TRBV28
clone_size: -
j_call: TRBJ1-2
cdr3_nt: TGTGCCAGTTTGGACAGGGACTATGGCTACACCTTC
cdr3_aa: CASLDRDYGYTF

d_call: TRBD1
v_call: TRBV7-8
clone_size: -
j_call: TRBJ1-2
cdr3_nt: TGTGCCAGCAGGCCTACAGGGGTGGGAGGCTACACCTTC
cdr3_aa: CASRPTGVGGYTF

d_call: TRBD2
v_call: TRBV7-9
clone_size: -
j_call: TRBJ2-5
cdr3_nt: TGTGCCAGCAGCCGGACTAGCGGGGACGAGACCCAGTACTTC
cdr3_aa: CASSRTSGDETQYF

d_call: TRBD2
v_call: TRBV3-1/TRBV3-2
clone_size: -
j_call: TRBJ2-2
cdr3_nt: TGTGCCAGCAGCCAAGATGCTGGACGGGGGGGCTGGACCGGGGAGCTGTTTTTT
cdr3_aa: CASSQDAGRGGWTGELFF

d_call: TRBD1
v_call: TRBV30
clone_size: -
j_call: TRBJ1-2
cdr3_nt: TGTGCCTGGACCCGGACAGGGCCCTATGGCTACACCTTC
cdr3_aa: CAWTRTGPYGYTF

d_call: -
v_call: TRBV2
clone_size: -
j_call: TRBJ1-2
cdr3_nt: TGTGCCAGCAGTGAACGGAGGGCCTATGGCTACACCTTC
cdr3_aa: CASSERRAYGYTF

d_call: -
v_call: TRBV5-8
clone_size: -
j_call: TRBJ2-7
cdr3_nt: TGTGCCAGCAGCCTTTACAATAATTTCTACGAGCAGTACTTC
cdr3_aa: CASSLYNNFYEQYF

d_call: -
v_call: TRBV12-3/TRBV12-4
clone_size: -
j_call: TRBJ1-1
cdr3_nt: TGTGCCAGCAAGATGACAGGTGGGTTTGAAGCTTTCTTT
cdr3_aa: CASKMTGGFEAFF

d_call: TRBD1
v_call: TRBV5-6
clone_size: -
j_call: TRBJ1-2
cdr3_nt: TGTGCCAGCAGCTTTTTCGACAGGGATTTTGGTGGCTACACCTTC
cdr3_aa: CASSFFDRDFGGYTF

d_call: -
v_call: TRBV5-1
clone_size: -
j_call: TRBJ2-5
cdr3_nt: TGCGCCAGCAGCCAGGCGGTTAAAGAGACCCAGTACTTC
cdr3_aa: CASSQAVKETQYF

d_call: TRBD1
v_call: TRBV5-1
clone_size: -
j_call: TRBJ1-1
cdr3_nt: TGCGCCAGCAGCGAGGGGACAGGGGGCTCTGTGGACACTGAAGCTTTCTTT
cdr3_aa: CASSEGTGGSVDTEAFF

d_call: -
v_call: TRBV14
clone_size: -
j_call: TRBJ2-5
cdr3_nt: TGTGCCAGCAGCCGACGGGGATACCAAGAGACCCAGTACTTC
cdr3_aa: CASSRRGYQETQYF

d_call: -
v_call: TRBV29-1
clone_size: -
j_call: TRBJ2-7
cdr3_nt: TGCAGCGTTGAGGAGGGTTACGAGCAGTACTTC
cdr3_aa: CSVEEGYEQYF

d_call: -
v_call: TRBV5-4
clone_size: -
j_call: TRBJ1-1
cdr3_nt: TGTGCCAGCAGCTTGGCTCTAAGTCCTGAAGCTTTCTTT
cdr3_aa: CASSLALSPEAFF

d_call: TRBD1
v_call: TRBV2
clone_size: -
j_call: TRBJ1-4
cdr3_nt: TGTGCCAGCAGTGCCTTGACAGGGGGTGAAAAACTGTTTTTT
cdr3_aa: CASSALTGGEKLFF

d_call: -
v_call: TRBV12-3/TRBV12-4
clone_size: -
j_call: TRBJ1-1
cdr3_nt: TGTGCCAGCACCCGTAATGGGGTCCGGGCTTTCTTT
cdr3_aa: CASTRNGVRAFF

d_call: TRBD1
v_call: TRBV18
clone_size: once
j_call: TRBJ2-3
cdr3_nt: TGTGCCAGCTCGCCTGAGGGGGCCACAGATACGCAGTATTTT
cdr3_aa: CASSPEGATDTQYF

d_call: TRBD1
v_call: TRBV29-1
clone_size: -
j_call: TRBJ1-2
cdr3_nt: TGCAGCGTGGATGACAGGGGCGGGGAATATGGCTACACCTTC
cdr3_aa: CSVDDRGGEYGYTF

d_call: -
v_call: TRBV15
clone_size: -
j_call: TRBJ1-6
cdr3_nt: TGTGCCACCAGCAGAAGGAGCCAGAATAATTCACCCCTCCACTTT
cdr3_aa: CATSRRSQNNSPLHF

d_call: -
v_call: TRBV6-4
clone_size: -
j_call: TRBJ2-6
cdr3_nt: TGTGCCAGCAGTGACCTAGGGTCTGGGGCCAACGTCCTGACTTTC
cdr3_aa: CASSDLGSGANVLTF

d_call: TRBD1
v_call: TRBV6-1
clone_size: -
j_call: TRBJ1-2
cdr3_nt: TGTGCCAGCAGTGAGACCCTCACAGGGGGCGGATCCTATGGCTACACCTTC
cdr3_aa: CASSETLTGGGSYGYTF

d_call: TRBD1
v_call: TRBV27
clone_size: -
j_call: TRBJ1-2
cdr3_nt: TGTGCCAGCAGTCCCCCCAGGGGGGGTATTAATCGTACGAACTATGGCTACACCTTC
cdr3_aa: CASSPPRGGINRTNYGYTF

d_call: -
v_call: TRBV23-1
clone_size: -
j_call: TRBJ1-5
cdr3_nt: TGCGCCAGCAGTCAGCTGGCAGGTAGCAATCAGCCCCAGCATTTT
cdr3_aa: CASSQLAGSNQPQHF

d_call: -
v_call: TRBV6-5
clone_size: -
j_call: TRBJ1-4
cdr3_nt: TGTGCCAGCAGTTCAGGGGCGGTAACTAATGAAAAACTGTTTTTT
cdr3_aa: CASSSGAVTNEKLFF